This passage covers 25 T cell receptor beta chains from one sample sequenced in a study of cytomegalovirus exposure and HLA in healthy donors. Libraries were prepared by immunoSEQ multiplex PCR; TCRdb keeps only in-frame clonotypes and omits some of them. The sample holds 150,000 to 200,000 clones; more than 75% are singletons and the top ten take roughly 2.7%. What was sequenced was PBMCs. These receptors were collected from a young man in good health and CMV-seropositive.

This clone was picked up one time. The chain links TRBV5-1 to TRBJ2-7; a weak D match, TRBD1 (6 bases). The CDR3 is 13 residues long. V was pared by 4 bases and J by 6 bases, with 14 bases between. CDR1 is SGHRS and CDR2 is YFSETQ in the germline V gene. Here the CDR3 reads CASSTGQSSEQYF. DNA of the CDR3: TGCGCCAGCAGCACCGGACAGAGTAGCGAGCAGTACTTC.

The CDR3 bases are TGTGCCAGCAGCGTAGGAATCCCCAGCTCCTATAATTCACCCCTCCACTTT. It specifies CASSVGIPSSYNSPLHF. V and J are TRBV9 and TRBJ1-6; D uncertain. CDR3 length: 17 residues. The germline CDR1 and CDR2 sequences are SGDLS and YYNGEE. With 0 bases removed from V and 0 bases from J, the gap between germline ends came to 10 bases.

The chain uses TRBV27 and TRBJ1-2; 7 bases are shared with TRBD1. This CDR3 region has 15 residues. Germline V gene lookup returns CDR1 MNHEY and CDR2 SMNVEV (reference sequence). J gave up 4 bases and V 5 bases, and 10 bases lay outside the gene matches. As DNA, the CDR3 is TGTGCCAGCAGTCCCGGGACAGAAGCCTTCTATGGCTACACCTTC. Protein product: CASSPGTEAFYGYTF.

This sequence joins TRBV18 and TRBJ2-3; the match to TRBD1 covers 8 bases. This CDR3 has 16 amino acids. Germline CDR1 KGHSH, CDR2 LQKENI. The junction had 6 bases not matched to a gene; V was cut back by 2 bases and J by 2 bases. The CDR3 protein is CASSPRGTGYTDTQYF. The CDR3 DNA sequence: TGTGCCAGCTCACCAAGAGGGACAGGATACACAGATACGCAGTATTTT.

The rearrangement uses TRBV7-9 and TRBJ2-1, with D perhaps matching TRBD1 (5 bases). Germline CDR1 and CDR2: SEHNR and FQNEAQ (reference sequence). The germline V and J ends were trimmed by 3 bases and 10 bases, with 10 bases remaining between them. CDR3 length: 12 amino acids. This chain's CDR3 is CASSFGHPEQFF. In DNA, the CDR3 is TGTGCCAGCAGCTTTGGACACCCGGAGCAGTTCTTC.

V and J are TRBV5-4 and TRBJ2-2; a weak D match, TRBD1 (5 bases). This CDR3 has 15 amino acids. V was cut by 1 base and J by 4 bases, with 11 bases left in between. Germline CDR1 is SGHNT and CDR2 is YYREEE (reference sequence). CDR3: CASSLLGPSTGELFF. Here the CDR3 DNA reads TGTGCCAGCAGCTTGTTGGGGCCGAGCACCGGGGAGCTGTTTTTT.

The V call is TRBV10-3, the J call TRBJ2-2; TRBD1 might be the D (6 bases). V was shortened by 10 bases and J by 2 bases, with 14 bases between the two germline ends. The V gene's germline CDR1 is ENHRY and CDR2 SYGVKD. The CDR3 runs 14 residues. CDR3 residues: CATRGHTNTGELFF. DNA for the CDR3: TGTGCCACCAGGGGACATACAAACACCGGGGAGCTGTTTTTT.

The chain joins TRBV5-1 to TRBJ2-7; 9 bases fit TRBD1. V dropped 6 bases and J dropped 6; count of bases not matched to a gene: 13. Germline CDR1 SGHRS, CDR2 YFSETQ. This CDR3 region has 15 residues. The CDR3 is CASNQKDRGHAEQYF. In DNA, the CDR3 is TGCGCCAGCAACCAGAAGGACAGGGGACATGCCGAGCAGTACTTC.

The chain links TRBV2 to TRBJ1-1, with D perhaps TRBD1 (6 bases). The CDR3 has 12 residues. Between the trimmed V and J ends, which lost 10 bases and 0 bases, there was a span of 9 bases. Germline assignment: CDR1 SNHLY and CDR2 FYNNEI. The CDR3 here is CANGQLNTEAFF. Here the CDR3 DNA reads TGTGCCAACGGACAGTTGAACACTGAAGCTTTCTTT.

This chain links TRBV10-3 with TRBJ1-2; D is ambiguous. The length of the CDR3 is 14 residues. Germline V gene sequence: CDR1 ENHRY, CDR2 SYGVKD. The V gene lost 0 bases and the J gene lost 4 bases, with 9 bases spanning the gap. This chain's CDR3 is CAISESAGSYGYTF. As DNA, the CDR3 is TGTGCCATCAGTGAGTCCGCAGGCAGCTATGGCTACACCTTC.

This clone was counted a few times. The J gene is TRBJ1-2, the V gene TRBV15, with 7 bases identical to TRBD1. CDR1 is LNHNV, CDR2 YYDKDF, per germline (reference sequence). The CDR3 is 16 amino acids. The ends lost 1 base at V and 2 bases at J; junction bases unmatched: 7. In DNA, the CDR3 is TGTGCCACCAGCAGAGGCCCGGGACAGACGAACTATGGCTACACCTTC. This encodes CATSRGPGQTNYGYTF.

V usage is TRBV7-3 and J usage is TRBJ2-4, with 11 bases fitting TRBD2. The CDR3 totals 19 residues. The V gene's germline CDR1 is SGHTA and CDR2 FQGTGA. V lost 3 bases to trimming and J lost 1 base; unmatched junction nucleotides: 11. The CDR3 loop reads CASSLQGLAGGGAKNIQYF. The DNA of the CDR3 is TGTGCCAGCAGCTTGCAAGGGCTAGCGGGGGGCGGGGCCAAAAACATTCAGTACTTC.

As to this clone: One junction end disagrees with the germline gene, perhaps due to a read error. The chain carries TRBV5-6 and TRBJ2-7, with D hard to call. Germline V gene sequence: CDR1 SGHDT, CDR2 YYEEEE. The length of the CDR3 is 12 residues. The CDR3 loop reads CASSLGSTETCF. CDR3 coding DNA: TGTGCCAGCAGCTTGGGAAGCACTGAAACGTGCTTC. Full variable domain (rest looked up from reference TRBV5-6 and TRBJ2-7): DAGVTQSPTHLIKTRGQQVTLRCSPKSGHDTVSWYQQALGQGPQFIFQYYEEEERQRGNFPDRFSGHQFPNYSSELNVNALLLGDSALYLCASSLGSTETCFGPGTRLTVT.

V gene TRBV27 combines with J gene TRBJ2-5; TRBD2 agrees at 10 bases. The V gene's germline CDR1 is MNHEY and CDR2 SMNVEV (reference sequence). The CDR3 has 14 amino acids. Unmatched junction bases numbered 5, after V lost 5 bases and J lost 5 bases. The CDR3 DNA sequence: TGTGCCAGCAGTCTAGCGGGAGCGGAGGAGACCCAGTACTTC. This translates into CASSLAGAEETQYF.

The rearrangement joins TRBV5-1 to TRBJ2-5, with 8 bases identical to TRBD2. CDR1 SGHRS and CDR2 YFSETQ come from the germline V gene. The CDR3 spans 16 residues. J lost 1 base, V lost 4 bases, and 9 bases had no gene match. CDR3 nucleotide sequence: TGCGCCAGCAGCCCCAAGGGCGGGGGGTCCCAAGAGACCCAGTACTTC. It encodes CASSPKGGGSQETQYF.

The CDR3 sequence: CASSPGQGITEAFF. DNA of the CDR3: TGCGCCAGCAGCCCTGGACAGGGGATCACTGAAGCTTTCTTT. The genes are TRBV4-3 and TRBJ1-1, with 9 bases matching TRBD1. This CDR3 spans 14 amino acids. V lost 4 bases, J lost 4 bases, and 4 bases stayed unmatched. The germline gives CDR1 LGHNA, CDR2 YSLEER.

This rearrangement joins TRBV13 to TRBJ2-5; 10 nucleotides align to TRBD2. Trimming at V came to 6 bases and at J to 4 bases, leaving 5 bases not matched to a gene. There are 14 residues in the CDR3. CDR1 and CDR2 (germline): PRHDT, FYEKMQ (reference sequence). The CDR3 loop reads CASRYRTSGETQYF. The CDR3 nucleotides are TGTGCCAGCAGGTATAGGACTAGCGGAGAGACCCAGTACTTC.

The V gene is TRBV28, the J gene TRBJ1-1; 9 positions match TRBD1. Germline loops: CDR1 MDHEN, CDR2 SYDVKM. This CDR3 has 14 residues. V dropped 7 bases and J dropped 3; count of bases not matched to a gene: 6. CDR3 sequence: CASMGTGRYTEAFF. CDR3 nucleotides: TGTGCCAGCATGGGGACAGGGAGATACACTGAAGCTTTCTTT. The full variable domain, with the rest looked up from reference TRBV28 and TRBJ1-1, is DVKVTQSSRYLVKRTGEKVFLECVQDMDHENMFWYRQDPGLGLRLIYFSYDVKMKEKGDIPEGYSVSREKKERFSLILESASTNQTSMYLCASMGTGRYTEAFFGQGTRLTVV.

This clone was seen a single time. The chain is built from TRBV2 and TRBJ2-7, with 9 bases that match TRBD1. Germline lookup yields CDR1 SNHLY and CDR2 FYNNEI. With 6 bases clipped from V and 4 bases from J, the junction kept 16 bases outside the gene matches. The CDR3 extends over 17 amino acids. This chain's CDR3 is CASRRFSGTGLWYEQYF. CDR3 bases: TGTGCCAGCAGAAGGTTTTCCGGGACAGGGCTCTGGTACGAGCAGTACTTC.

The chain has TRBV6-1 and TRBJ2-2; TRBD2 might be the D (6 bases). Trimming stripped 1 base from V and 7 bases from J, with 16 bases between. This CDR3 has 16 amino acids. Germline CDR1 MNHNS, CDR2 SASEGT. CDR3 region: CASSEVGGGGIGELFF. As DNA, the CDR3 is TGTGCCAGCAGTGAAGTGGGGGGAGGTGGGATCGGGGAGCTGTTTTTT.

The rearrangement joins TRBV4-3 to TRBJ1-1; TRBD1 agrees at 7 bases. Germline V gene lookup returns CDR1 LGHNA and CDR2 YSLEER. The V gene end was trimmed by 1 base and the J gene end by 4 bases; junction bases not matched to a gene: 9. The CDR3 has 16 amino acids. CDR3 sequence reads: CASSQGTTGMSTEAFF. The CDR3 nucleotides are TGCGCCAGCAGCCAAGGGACGACAGGGATGAGCACTGAAGCTTTCTTT.

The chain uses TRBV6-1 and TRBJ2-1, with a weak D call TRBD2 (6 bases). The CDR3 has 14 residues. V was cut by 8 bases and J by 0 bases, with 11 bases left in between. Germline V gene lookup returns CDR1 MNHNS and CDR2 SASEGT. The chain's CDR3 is CASGGLSSYNEQFF. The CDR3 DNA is TGTGCCAGCGGGGGACTCAGCTCCTACAATGAGCAGTTCTTC.

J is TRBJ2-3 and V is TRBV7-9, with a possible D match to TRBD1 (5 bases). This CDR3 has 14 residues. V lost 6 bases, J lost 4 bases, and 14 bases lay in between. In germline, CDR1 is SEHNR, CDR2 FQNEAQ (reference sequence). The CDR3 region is CASSPMVGADTQYF. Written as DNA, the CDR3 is TGTGCCAGCAGTCCCATGGTAGGGGCAGATACGCAGTATTTT.

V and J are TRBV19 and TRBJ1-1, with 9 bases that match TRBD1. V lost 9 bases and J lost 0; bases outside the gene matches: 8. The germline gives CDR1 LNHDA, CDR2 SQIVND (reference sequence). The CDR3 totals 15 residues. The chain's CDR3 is CASRGTGYMNTEAFF. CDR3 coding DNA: TGTGCCAGCCGAGGGACAGGGTATATGAACACTGAAGCTTTCTTT.

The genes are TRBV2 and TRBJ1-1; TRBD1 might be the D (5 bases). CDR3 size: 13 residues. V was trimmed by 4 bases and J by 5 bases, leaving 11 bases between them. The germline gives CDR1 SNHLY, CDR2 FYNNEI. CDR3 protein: CASSGSGRTEAFF. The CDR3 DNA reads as TGTGCCAGCAGTGGGTCAGGGCGAACTGAAGCTTTCTTT.